This T cell receptor (beta chain) was recovered during a study of CXCR3-negative and CXCR3-positive naive CD8 T cells. Notes on the study in general: The study found more hydrophobic TRB CDR3s in CXCR3-positive naive cells than in CXCR3-negative naive cells.

The authors made the TRB cDNA libraries by 5' RACE using UMI labels. TCRdb re-called the 5' RACE reads and catalogs CDR3 proteins one per entry, DNA excluded. In all, the sample yields roughly 61,000 distinct CDR3 sequences. Germline V gives CDR1 MNHEY, CDR2 SMNVEV (reference sequence). The CDR3 totals 13 residues. In the case of this clonotype: What it binds is not known.

Sequencing was done on a sample of naive CXCR3+ CD8+ T cells from blood. Subset specified: CD45RO-CCR7+CD27+CD95- naive CD8+ T cells expressing CXCR3 (TNR3+). V usage is TRBV27 and J usage is TRBJ2-7; without DNA, the TCRdb call of TRBD1 cannot be checked. This TCR derives from a human donor in good health. Some clones in this sample may be carry-over from other donors' samples. CDR3 sequence: CASSFDRFYEQYF.